This T cell receptor beta chain came from a study of OX40 agonist ivuxolimab in advanced cancers. Study overall: Patients enrolled in dose escalation were diagnosed with hepatocellular carcinoma, melanoma, renal cell or head and neck cancer. Participants could have had prior anti-PD-1, anti-PD-L1 or anti-CTLA-4 therapy, and around 40% had some.

TCRdb's table, derived via immunoSEQ multiplex PCR, lists solely in-frame clones and lacks some. Of more than 60,000 clones listed, about 90% are singletons. Note on this clone: What it recognizes is unknown.

Trimming stripped 5 bases from V and 1 base from J, with 14 bases between. Germline V CDR1 and CDR2: SGHVS, FNYEAQ. CDR3 size: 15 residues. Study-wide results and caveats: CD4+ and CD8+ blood T cells expanded clonally by week 6 at 0.1 to 3.0 mg/kg.

Autoimmune disease history or systemic immunosuppression was exclusionary. The chain recombines TRBV7-6 with TRBJ1-1; D is ambiguous. This sample comprised CD4+ or CD8+ T cells sorted from blood, obtained in a trial of the OX40 agonist ivuxolimab. The source is an adult with an advanced solid tumor such as melanoma, head and neck, liver or kidney cancer. CDR3 residues: CASSPNPGKNTEAFF. CDR3 nucleotides: TGTGCCAGCAGCCCGAACCCCGGGAAGAACACTGAAGCTTTCTTT.